The entry below gives a single TCR beta chain sequence along with its context. Its cognate antigen is unknown. This specimen comes from a study of shared clonotypes between healthy human individuals. Overall study context: Three CD4 naive, three CD4 memory, two CD8 naive and one CD8 memory plate were used per donor. Study results and caveats: Unshared clonotypes carried lower generation probabilities than those common to all four donors. Only blood samples were collected, and tissue repertoires likely differ.

Only Caucasian adults living in Nashville, Tennessee served as donors. Method: immunoSEQ multiplex PCR; TCRdb's copy keeps in-frame clones and lacks some. The sample yields approximately 1.1 million clones, about four fifths seen once. The germline CDR1 and CDR2 sequences are KGHSH and LQKENI. Trimming removed 3 bases at V and 5 bases at J, with 14 bases between. CDR3 length: 14 residues. This receptor was obtained from a man between 18 and 35 years old in good health. Some clones in this sample may be carry-over from other donors' samples. The V gene is TRBV18, the J gene TRBJ2-7, with D unresolved. The specimen sequenced was memory CD4+ T cells from PBMCs. Subset given: CD45RA-negative fraction. The DNA of the CDR3 is TGTGCCAGCTCACCGCCAGGTTTGTGGGACGAGCAGTACTTC. It translates to CASSPPGLWDEQYF. Combining the CDR3 with reference TRBV18 and TRBJ2-7 gives the whole variable domain NAGVMQNPRHLVRRRGQEARLRCSPMKGHSHVYWYRQLPEEGLKFMVYLQKENIIDESGMPKERFSAEFPKEGPSILRIQQVVRGDSAAYFCASSPPGLWDEQYFGPGTRLTVT.